Included here is one T cell receptor (beta chain) sequence, with context. The antigen is undetermined. This entry belongs to a study of long-term antiretroviral therapy in people with HIV. Study-level background: The 2015 immediate-ART recommendation was preceded by the earliest samples by about a decade.

General study points: Increased diversity was seen after ART, yet it remained lower than in transplant donor controls.

Treatment for all HIV-infected participants took place in the United States. Researchers ran immunoSEQ v3.0 at survey level. Only in-frame clones appear in the TCRdb table, and some are missing; sequencing was by immunoSEQ multiplex PCR. The sample contains under 50,000 clones, around nine tenths of which appear only once. The input for sequencing was unsorted PBMCs, taken 0.1 years before starting antiretroviral therapy. The source is a woman aged 50 to 60 with HIV.

In DNA form, the CDR3 reads TGCAGCGTTGAAAAAGACAGGGGGTACGAGCAGTACTTC. It yields the protein CSVEKDRGYEQYF. The genes are TRBV29-1 and TRBJ2-7; TRBD1 matches at 9 bases. This CDR3 has 13 residues. V was pared by 2 bases and J by 4 bases, with 3 bases of the junction left unmatched. The germline CDR1 and CDR2 sequences are SQVTM and ANQGSEA.